This T cell receptor (beta chain) was obtained from a study of radiation and T cells in renal cell carcinoma. Data came from immunoSEQ multiplex PCR; TCRdb stores just in-frame clones and leaves some out. The repertoire holds over 90,000 clones, with approximately 82% as singletons. In germline, CDR1 is SEHNR, CDR2 FQNEAQ (reference sequence). Trimming removed 4 bases at V and 0 bases at J, with 9 bases between. The CDR3 runs to 15 residues. Overall study findings and caveats: In blood, top tumor clones expanded by 2 weeks, shrinking by 4.

Turning to this clone: Antigen: not known.

The time point: blood 4 weeks post-SBRT, at nephrectomy. Sample treatment: 15 Gy SBRT to primary tumor, nephrectomy 4 weeks later. Radiation-treated patients gave blood at baseline, week 2 and week 4. Sample: blood, taken from a patient whose treatment included radiotherapy and nephrectomy. This receptor was obtained from a man aged 60 to 75 with renal cell carcinoma. The genes are TRBV7-9 and TRBJ1-4; D is possibly TRBD1 (5 bases). The CDR3 nucleotides read TGTGCCAGCAGCTGGGACGTTCCAACTAATGAAAAACTGTTTTTT. It specifies CASSWDVPTNEKLFF.